The 8 T cell receptor beta chains below all came from one sample that was sequenced in a study of neurological immune-mediated disorders. TCRdb independently ran MiXCR on the 5' RACE reads; one entry per CDR3 protein. Of about 84,000 distinct CDR3 sequences detected, approximately 10% appear once; the ten largest clones hold about 1.8%. Sequencing was performed on PBMCs. Receptors were obtained from a man aged 35-49 years in good health.

This clonotype was observed at least ten times. The J gene is TRBJ2-4, the V gene TRBV9; D is possibly TRBD1 (6 bases). Germline assignment: CDR1 SGDLS and CDR2 YYNGEE. Trimming removed 4 bases from V and 7 bases from J, with 15 bases in between. The length of the CDR3 is 14 residues. In DNA form, the CDR3 reads TGTGCCAGCAGCTCCCGGACAGAAGGGAACATTCAGTACTTC. Its protein product is CASSSRTEGNIQYF.

The chain is built from TRBV27 and TRBJ2-7; D unclear. Germline loops: CDR1 MNHEY, CDR2 SMNVEV (reference sequence). The CDR3 consists of 11 residues. Trimming left V 7 bases short and J 1 base short, with 5 bases between. The CDR3 nucleotides read TGTGCCAGCAAAGGGTCCTACGAGCAGTACTTC. Amino acid sequence: CASKGSYEQYF.

In regard to this clonotype: The junction departs from germline at one end; a sequencing error may be responsible. This chain connects TRBV18 to TRBJ1-1, with a tentative D call TRBD1 (5 bases). The CDR3 spans 16 residues. Germline assignment: CDR1 KGHSH and CDR2 LQKENI. In nucleotides, the CDR3 is TGTGCCAGCTCACCGTTAGGTTCATGGGGGAACACTGACGCTTTCTTT. Amino acids: CASSPLGSWGNTDAFF.

This clonotype has a handful of counts. The V call is TRBV3-1, the J call TRBJ2-1; D unresolved. The CDR3 is made up of 14 amino acids. Trimming removed 0 bases at V and 4 bases at J, with 7 bases between. Germline V lookup: CDR1 LGHDT, CDR2 YNNKEL (reference sequence). The DNA for the CDR3 is TGTGCCAGCAGCCAAGATCTCCAGTACAATGAGCAGTTCTTC. Translated: CASSQDLQYNEQFF.

This clonotype was counted many times. V gene TRBV4-2 combines with J gene TRBJ2-2; D remains unclear. The CDR3 length is 15 residues. The V gene lost 0 bases and the J gene lost 3 bases, with 8 bases spanning the gap. Germline V gives CDR1 LGHNA, CDR2 YNFKEQ. CDR3 bases: TGTGCCAGCAGCCAAGATACCGGGTACACCGGGGAGCTGTTTTTT. It is translated as CASSQDTGYTGELFF.

This clonotype was detected a few times. The rearrangement joins TRBV7-3 to TRBJ2-3; 10 nucleotides line up with TRBD2. Trimming removed 5 bases from V and 3 bases from J; junction bases left unmatched: 8. From germline, CDR1 is SGHTA and CDR2 FQGTGA. The CDR3 extends over 16 amino acids. CDR3 sequence reads: CASSNRQRGGTDTQYF. Here the CDR3 DNA reads TGTGCCAGCAGCAACAGACAGCGGGGGGGAACAGATACGCAGTATTTT.

V gene TRBV4-2 combines with J gene TRBJ2-7; 7 positions match TRBD1. The CDR3 is 18 residues long. CDR1 and CDR2 from the germline V gene are LGHNA and YNFKEQ. After removal of 4 bases from V and 4 bases from J, the junction contained 19 bases not matched to a gene. The CDR3 here is CASSREIRGRGRRYEQYF. The CDR3 DNA reads as TGTGCCAGCAGCCGAGAAATTCGGGGAAGGGGGCGACGTTACGAGCAGTACTTC.

Many counts were recorded for this clonotype. DNA for the CDR3: TGTGCCAGCAGCTTGGTGCCTAGCGGGATGTTCAACAATGAGCAGTTCTTC. Protein: CASSLVPSGMFNNEQFF. This rearrangement joins TRBV5-6 to TRBJ2-1; TRBD2 aligns across 9 bases. The J segment lost 5 bases and the V segment lost 0 bases, leaving 9 bases of the junction unmatched. The V gene's germline CDR1 is SGHDT and CDR2 YYEEEE. The CDR3 has 17 residues.